Only a few counts were recorded for the clone carrying this T cell receptor (beta chain). The junction had 13 bases not matched to a gene; V was cut back by 3 bases and J by 9 bases. Germline V gene data show CDR1 as SEHNR and CDR2 as FQNEAQ (reference sequence). The CDR3 is 16 amino acids. The data originate from a study of blood T cell repertoires in COVID-19. Only in-frame clones appear in the TCRdb table, and some are missing; sequencing was by immunoSEQ multiplex PCR. The table shows some 260,000 clones, with 70% to 80% occurring only once. Sequencing input: peripheral blood. V and J are TRBV7-9 and TRBJ2-1, with 8 bases fitting TRBD1. The clonotype comes from a woman older than 75 with acute or convalescent COVID-19. The CDR3 reads CASSLALDRVKGEQFF. The CDR3 nucleotides are TGTGCCAGCAGCTTGGCCTTGGACAGGGTTAAGGGTGAGCAGTTCTTC.